This T cell receptor (beta chain) was identified in a study of OX40 agonist ivuxolimab in advanced cancers. This clone has a single count. Assay used: immunoSEQ multiplex PCR; TCRdb lists only in-frame clones, some missing. Among tens of thousands of clones listed, 80% to 85% were seen once. The source was CD4+ or CD8+ T cells sorted from blood, collected in a trial of the OX40 agonist ivuxolimab. The receptor's source is an adult with an advanced solid tumor such as melanoma, head and neck, liver or kidney cancer.

The CDR3 here is CASSESSSAYNEQFF. CDR3 nucleotides: TGTGCCAGCAGTGAATCGTCGTCCGCCTACAATGAGCAGTTCTTC. The chain is built from TRBV6-1 and TRBJ2-1; unclear D gene. With 2 bases removed from V and 2 bases from J, the gap between germline ends came to 10 bases. Germline V CDR1 and CDR2: MNHNS, SASEGT. The CDR3 runs to 15 residues.